The 22 T cell receptor beta chains listed next were all sequenced from one sample in a study of blood T cell repertoires in COVID-19. Some clones are missing from TCRdb's copy, which holds only in-frame ones; the method was immunoSEQ multiplex PCR. The repertoire holds approximately 150,000 clones, with about four fifths as singletons. Sequencing was done on a sample of peripheral blood. The receptors shown here come from a man aged 70 or older who had recovered from COVID-19.

The rearrangement uses TRBV27 and TRBJ2-3, with TRBD1 matching 10 bases. This CDR3 has 17 residues. V was clipped by 0 bases and J by 4 bases; unmatched bases: 7. Germline loops: CDR1 MNHEY, CDR2 SMNVEV (reference sequence). CDR3 nucleotide sequence: TGTGCCAGCAGTTTATCAAGGTTGACAGGGGGCGCAGATACGCAGTATTTT. Translated: CASSLSRLTGGADTQYF.

The V call is TRBV19, the J call TRBJ2-3, with a possible D match to TRBD2 (7 bases). The V gene's germline CDR1 is LNHDA and CDR2 SQIVND (reference sequence). Between the trimmed V and J ends, which lost 3 bases and 1 base, there was a span of 17 bases. This CDR3 contains 17 residues. The CDR3 DNA follows: TGTGCCAGTAGTATGGATGGGAGGGCAGGGGGCACAGATACGCAGTATTTT. This encodes CASSMDGRAGGTDTQYF.

The J gene is TRBJ2-5, the V gene TRBV6-5; TRBD2 matches at 7 bases. The CDR3 consists of 14 residues. Looked up from germline, CDR1 is MNHEY and CDR2 is SVGAGI. J lost 3 bases, V lost 2 bases, and 3 bases had no gene match. This CDR3 reads CASSYGSGKETQYF. The CDR3 DNA sequence: TGTGCCAGCAGTTACGGCAGCGGGAAAGAGACCCAGTACTTC.

This clone showed up just once. The chain employs TRBV5-6 and TRBJ2-2; D perhaps matches TRBD2 (5 bases). CDR1 and CDR2 from the germline V gene are SGHDT and YYEEEE. The CDR3 runs to 15 residues. V was clipped by 6 bases and J by 0 bases, with 12 bases between them. The CDR3, as DNA: TGTGCCAGCACGGGAATAGCAGCGAACACCGGGGAGCTGTTTTTT. Translation gives CASTGIAANTGELFF.

The CDR3 nucleotides read TGCGCCAGCAGCCAATCCCGGGGAAACACTGAAGCTTTCTTT. Protein product: CASSQSRGNTEAFF. The chain joins TRBV4-3 to TRBJ1-1; no firm D call. The germline gives CDR1 LGHNA, CDR2 YSLEER. The V end lost 2 bases, the J end lost 2 bases, and 9 bases lay between the germline ends. The CDR3 loop spans 14 amino acids.

The gene calls are TRBV5-1 and TRBJ2-5, with a weak D call TRBD2 (6 bases). Trimming shortened V by 3 bases and J by 1 base, and 10 bases separated the two germline ends. This CDR3 is built from 14 residues. CDR1 is SGHRS and CDR2 is YFSETQ in the germline V gene. The CDR3 DNA is TGCGCCAGCAGCTGGGGGGAAGGCCAAGAGACCCAGTACTTC. It is translated as CASSWGEGQETQYF. The full variable domain, completed using reference TRBV5-1 and TRBJ2-5, is KAGVTQTPRYLIKTRGQQVTLSCSPISGHRSVSWYQQTPGQGLQFLFEYFSETQRNKGNFPGRFSGRQFSNSRSEMNVSTLELGDSALYLCASSWGEGQETQYFGPGTRLLVL.

This clone has just a few counts. The rearrangement uses TRBV19 and TRBJ1-5; TRBD1 matches at 7 bases. V lost 7 bases and J lost 0; bases outside the gene matches: 6. Germline V lookup: CDR1 LNHDA, CDR2 SQIVND (reference sequence). The CDR3 loop spans 15 amino acids. CDR3 nucleotide sequence: TGTGCCAGTATCTCGGACAGGAATAGCAATCAGCCCCAGCATTTT. Protein sequence: CASISDRNSNQPQHF.

V and J are TRBV6-5 and TRBJ2-5; 9 bases agree with TRBD2. This CDR3 region has 15 residues. V was pared by 6 bases and J by 8 bases, with 13 bases of the junction left unmatched. Germline V gene lookup returns CDR1 MNHEY and CDR2 SVGAGI. CDR3 nucleotide sequence: TGTGCCAGCAGGACCCCTGGCGGGAGGGGGGGAACCCAGTACTTC. Protein product: CASRTPGGRGGTQYF.

The chain employs TRBV28 and TRBJ2-4; 9 bases line up with TRBD1. The CDR3 length is 12 residues. J was trimmed by 15 bases and V by 6 bases; bases with no gene match: 9. Per germline, CDR1 MDHEN and CDR2 SYDVKM. Here the CDR3 reads CASSPGTGRAYF. CDR3 bases: TGTGCCAGCAGCCCCGGGACAGGGAGGGCGTACTTC.

The rearrangement joins TRBV3-1 (or the pseudogene TRBV3-2) to TRBJ1-4; D unclear. Trimming cost V 6 bases and J 0 bases, with 11 bases left between them. CDR1 LGHDT and CDR2 YNNKEL come from the germline V gene (reference sequence). The CDR3 covers 15 residues. The CDR3 DNA is TGTGCCAGCAGGCAGACCGGGTCAACTAATGAAAAACTGTTTTTT. Translation gives CASRQTGSTNEKLFF.

This chain uses TRBV4-1 with TRBJ1-1; the D gene is possibly TRBD1 (5 bases). The germline V gene has CDR1 MGHRA and CDR2 YSYEKL. The CDR3 extends over 17 amino acids. V shed 0 bases and J shed 0 bases, with 14 bases lying between them. CDR3 in amino acids: CASSQETARRMNTEAFF. The DNA of the CDR3 is TGCGCCAGCAGCCAAGAGACAGCCCGCAGAATGAACACTGAAGCTTTCTTT.

The rearrangement links TRBV7-2 to TRBJ1-2, with 8 bases matching TRBD1. There are 14 residues in the CDR3. V shed 5 bases, J shed 1 base, and the junction held 3 bases outside the gene matches. CDR1 is SGHTA and CDR2 is FQGNSA in the germline V gene. CDR3 amino acids: CASSPGQGNYGYTF. The CDR3 nucleotides read TGTGCCAGCAGCCCAGGACAGGGTAACTATGGCTACACCTTC.

The chain carries TRBV6-2 or TRBV6-3 and TRBJ1-1; TRBD1 matches at 9 bases. CDR1 is MNHEY, CDR2 SVGEGT, per germline. This CDR3 spans 16 amino acids. V trimming: 6 bases; J trimming: 0 bases; junction bases outside the gene matches: 8. Here the CDR3 reads CASRPGTGNMNTEAFF. Written as DNA, the CDR3 is TGTGCCAGCAGACCTGGGACAGGGAATATGAACACTGAAGCTTTCTTT.

The chain recombines TRBV6-5 with TRBJ2-7; TRBD1 matches at 9 bases. CDR3 length: 13 amino acids. Germline V lookup: CDR1 MNHEY, CDR2 SVGAGI. The junction had 6 bases not matched to a gene; V was cut back by 7 bases and J by 5 bases. This CDR3 reads CASMSGQGDEQYF. The CDR3 DNA reads TGTGCCAGCATGTCGGGACAGGGAGACGAGCAGTACTTC.

This sequence joins TRBV7-2 and TRBJ2-7; D gene unclear. Trimming shortened V by 4 bases and J by 6 bases, and 7 bases separated the two germline ends. The CDR3 is made up of 11 amino acids. Germline lookup yields CDR1 SGHTA and CDR2 FQGNSA. The CDR3 region has the DNA TGTGCCAGCAGCTATGTAGCCGAGCAGTACTTC. It encodes CASSYVAEQYF.

The chain is built from TRBV9 and TRBJ2-3; D is uncertain. The CDR3 runs 14 residues. The V end was cut by 0 bases, the J end by 8 bases, with 13 bases between. Germline V lookup: CDR1 SGDLS, CDR2 YYNGEE. The CDR3 spells CASSVGESTGTQYF. CDR3 DNA sequence: TGTGCCAGCAGCGTAGGAGAGTCTACTGGTACGCAGTATTTT.

The chain uses TRBV9 and TRBJ2-5; D is unclear. CDR1 SGDLS and CDR2 YYNGEE come from the germline V gene. The V end lost 4 bases, the J end lost 0 bases, and 7 bases lay between the germline ends. The CDR3 contains 13 residues. The CDR3 is CASSLSNQETQYF. In DNA, the CDR3 is TGTGCCAGCAGCTTGTCTAACCAAGAGACCCAGTACTTC. The full variable domain, rest sourced from reference TRBV9 and TRBJ2-5, is DSGVTQTPKHLITATGQRVTLRCSPRSGDLSVYWYQQSLDQGLQFLIQYYNGEERAKGNILERFSAQQFPDLHSELNLSSLELGDSALYFCASSLSNQETQYFGPGTRLLVL.

The rearrangement links TRBV15 to TRBJ1-1; tentative D call: TRBD1 (5 bases). V lost 3 bases to trimming and J lost 4 bases, with 18 bases between them. The CDR3 is made up of 16 amino acids. Germline-derived CDR1 and CDR2 are LNHNV and YYDKDF (reference sequence). The CDR3 DNA reads as TGTGCCACCAGCAGGACCACGGGGCGGGGCGGCACTGAAGCTTTCTTT. Translating gives CATSRTTGRGGTEAFF.

The J gene is TRBJ2-1, the V gene TRBV7-3; no clear D. The CDR3 contains 12 residues. The V end was cut by 4 bases, the J end by 10 bases, with 11 bases between. CDR1 is SGHTA and CDR2 is FQGTGA in the germline V gene. The chain's CDR3 is CASSSGRREQFF. CDR3 DNA sequence: TGTGCCAGCAGCTCCGGCCGGCGGGAGCAGTTCTTC. Using reference TRBV7-3 and TRBJ2-1 for the parts outside the CDR3, the full variable domain is GAGVSQTPSNKVTEKGKYVELRCDPISGHTALYWYRQSLGQGPEFLIYFQGTGAADDSGLPNDRFFAVRPEGSVSTLKIQRTERGDSAVYLCASSSGRREQFFGPGTRLTVL.

V gene TRBV18 combines with J gene TRBJ2-7; TRBD1 aligns across 11 bases. Germline trimming cut 0 bases from V and 3 bases from J; bases unmatched to any gene: 1. The CDR3 runs to 15 residues. The germline CDR1 and CDR2 sequences are KGHSH and LQKENI. The CDR3: CASSPPGQGDYEQYF. CDR3 coding DNA: TGTGCCAGCTCACCACCGGGACAGGGGGACTACGAGCAGTACTTC.

This chain links TRBV15 with TRBJ2-7, with 11 positions matching TRBD2. Per the germline V gene, CDR1 is LNHNV and CDR2 is YYDKDF (reference sequence). V was pared by 5 bases and J by 5 bases, with 2 bases of the junction left unmatched. The CDR3 length is 13 residues. This CDR3 is CATSLAGGNEQYF. In DNA, the CDR3 is TGTGCCACCAGCTTAGCGGGAGGGAACGAGCAGTACTTC.

A remark on this clone: Within the sample, other DNA sequences also encode this same CDR3. The chain recombines TRBV9 with TRBJ2-3, with D perhaps TRBD1 (6 bases). Trimming removed 3 bases from V and 5 bases from J, with 7 bases in between. Germline values: CDR1 SGDLS, CDR2 YYNGEE. This CDR3 comprises 12 residues. The CDR3 protein is CASSGGGDTQYF. CDR3 bases: TGTGCCAGCAGCGGAGGGGGAGATACGCAGTATTTT. The full variable domain, in which reference TRBV9 and TRBJ2-3 provide the parts outside the CDR3, is DSGVTQTPKHLITATGQRVTLRCSPRSGDLSVYWYQQSLDQGLQFLIQYYNGEERAKGNILERFSAQQFPDLHSELNLSSLELGDSALYFCASSGGGDTQYFGPGTRLTVL.